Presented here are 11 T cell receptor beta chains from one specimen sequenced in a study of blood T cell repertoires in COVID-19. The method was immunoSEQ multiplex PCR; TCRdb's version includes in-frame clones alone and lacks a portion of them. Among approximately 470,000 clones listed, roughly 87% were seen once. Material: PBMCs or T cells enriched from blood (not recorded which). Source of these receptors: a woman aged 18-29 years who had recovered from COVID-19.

Written as DNA, the CDR3 is TGTGCCTCCGGACTAGCGGGGTCCACAGATACGCAGTATTTT. Translation gives CASGLAGSTDTQYF. This rearrangement joins TRBV10-3 to TRBJ2-3, with 12 bases fitting TRBD2. The CDR3 is made up of 14 amino acids. Per the germline V gene, CDR1 is ENHRY and CDR2 is SYGVKD. The V gene end was trimmed by 11 bases and the J gene end by 2 bases; junction bases not matched to a gene: 5.

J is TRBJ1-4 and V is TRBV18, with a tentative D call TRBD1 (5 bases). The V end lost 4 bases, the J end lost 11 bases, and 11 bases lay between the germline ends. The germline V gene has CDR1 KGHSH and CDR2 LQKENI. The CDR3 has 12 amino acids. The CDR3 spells CASSRSAGKLFF. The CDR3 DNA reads TGTGCCAGCTCACGGTCCGCAGGGAAACTGTTTTTT.

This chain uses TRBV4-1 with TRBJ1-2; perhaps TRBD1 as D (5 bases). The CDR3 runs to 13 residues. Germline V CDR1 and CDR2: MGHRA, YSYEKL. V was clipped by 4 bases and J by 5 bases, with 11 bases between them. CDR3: CASSPGGAYGYTF. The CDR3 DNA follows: TGCGCCAGCAGCCCGGGAGGGGCTTATGGCTACACCTTC.

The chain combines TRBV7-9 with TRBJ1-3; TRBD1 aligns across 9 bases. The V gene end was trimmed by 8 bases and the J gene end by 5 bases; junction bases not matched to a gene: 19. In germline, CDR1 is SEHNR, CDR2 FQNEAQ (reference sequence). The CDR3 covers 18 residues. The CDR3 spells CASGVGETGTGKRNTIYF. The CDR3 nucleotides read TGTGCCAGCGGGGTAGGGGAAACCGGGACAGGGAAGAGAAACACCATATATTTT.

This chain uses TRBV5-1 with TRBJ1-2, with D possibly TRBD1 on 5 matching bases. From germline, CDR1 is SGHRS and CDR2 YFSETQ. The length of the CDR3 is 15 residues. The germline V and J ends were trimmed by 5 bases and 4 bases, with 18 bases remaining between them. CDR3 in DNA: TGCGCCAGCAGTTCTACCACTCAGGGTTCCTATGGCTACACCTTC. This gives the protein CASSSTTQGSYGYTF.

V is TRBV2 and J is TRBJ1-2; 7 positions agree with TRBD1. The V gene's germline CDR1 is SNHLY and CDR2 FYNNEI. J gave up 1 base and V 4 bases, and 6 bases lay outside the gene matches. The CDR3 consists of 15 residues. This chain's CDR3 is CASSARDSLNYGYTF. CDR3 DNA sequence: TGTGCCAGCAGTGCGAGGGACAGCCTTAACTATGGCTACACCTTC.

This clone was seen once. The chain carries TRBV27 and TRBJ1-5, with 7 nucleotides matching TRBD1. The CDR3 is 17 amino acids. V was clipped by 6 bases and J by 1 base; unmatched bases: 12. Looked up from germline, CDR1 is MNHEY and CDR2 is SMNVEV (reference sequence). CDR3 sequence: CASSARGQIISNQPQHF. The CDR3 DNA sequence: TGTGCCAGCAGCGCGAGGGGACAGATCATAAGCAATCAGCCCCAGCATTTT.

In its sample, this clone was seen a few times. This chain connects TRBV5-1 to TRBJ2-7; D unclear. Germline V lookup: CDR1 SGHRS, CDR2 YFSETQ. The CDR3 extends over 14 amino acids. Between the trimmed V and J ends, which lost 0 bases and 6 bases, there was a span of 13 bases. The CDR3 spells CASSLDGNSPEQYF. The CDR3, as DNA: TGCGCCAGCAGCTTGGATGGCAATTCCCCCGAGCAGTACTTC. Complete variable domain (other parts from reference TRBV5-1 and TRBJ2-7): KAGVTQTPRYLIKTRGQQVTLSCSPISGHRSVSWYQQTPGQGLQFLFEYFSETQRNKGNFPGRFSGRQFSNSRSEMNVSTLELGDSALYLCASSLDGNSPEQYFGPGTRLTVT.

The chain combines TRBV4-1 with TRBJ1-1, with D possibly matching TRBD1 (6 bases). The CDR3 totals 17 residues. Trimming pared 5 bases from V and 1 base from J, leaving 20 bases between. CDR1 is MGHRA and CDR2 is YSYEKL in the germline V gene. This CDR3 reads CASSEPPTGYKNTEAFF. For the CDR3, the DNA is TGCGCCAGCAGCGAACCACCCACAGGGTATAAGAACACTGAAGCTTTCTTT.

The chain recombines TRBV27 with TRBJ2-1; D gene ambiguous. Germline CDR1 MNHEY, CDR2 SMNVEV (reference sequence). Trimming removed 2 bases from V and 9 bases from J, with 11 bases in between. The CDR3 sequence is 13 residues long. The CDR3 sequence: CASSLTFGGEQFF. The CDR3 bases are TGTGCCAGCAGTTTAACCTTTGGCGGTGAGCAGTTCTTC.

The CDR3 DNA sequence: TGTGCCAGCAGCTTAACGTTAGCGGGGGCCGCGGATGAGCAGTTCTTC. Its translation is CASSLTLAGAADEQFF. The rearrangement links TRBV7-3 to TRBJ2-1; 9 bases are shared with TRBD2. J was trimmed by 8 bases and V by 0 bases; bases with no gene match: 8. The CDR3 is 16 amino acids. Germline-derived CDR1 and CDR2 are SGHTA and FQGTGA.